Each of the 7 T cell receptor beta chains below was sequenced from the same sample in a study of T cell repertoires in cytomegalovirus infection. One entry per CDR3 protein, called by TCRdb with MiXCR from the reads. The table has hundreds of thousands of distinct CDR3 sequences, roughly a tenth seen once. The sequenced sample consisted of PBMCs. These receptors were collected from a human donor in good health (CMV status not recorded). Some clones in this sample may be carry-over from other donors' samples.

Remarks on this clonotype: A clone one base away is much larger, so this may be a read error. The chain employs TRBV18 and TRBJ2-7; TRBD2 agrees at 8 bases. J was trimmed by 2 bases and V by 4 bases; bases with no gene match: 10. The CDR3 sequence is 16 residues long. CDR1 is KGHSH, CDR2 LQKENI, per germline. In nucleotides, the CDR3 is TGTGCCAGCTCACTAGAAGCGGGGGTAGGCCCCTACGAGCAGTACTTC. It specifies CASSLEAGVGPYEQYF.

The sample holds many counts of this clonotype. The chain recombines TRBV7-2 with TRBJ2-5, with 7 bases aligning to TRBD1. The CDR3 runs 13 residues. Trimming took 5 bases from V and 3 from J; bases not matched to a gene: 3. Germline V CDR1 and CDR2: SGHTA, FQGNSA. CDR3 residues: CASSRDREETQYF. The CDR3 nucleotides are TGTGCCAGCAGCAGGGACAGAGAAGAGACCCAGTACTTC. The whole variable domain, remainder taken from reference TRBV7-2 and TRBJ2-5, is GAGVSQSPSNKVTEKGKDVELRCDPISGHTALYWYRQSLGQGLEFLIYFQGNSAPDKSGLPSDRFSAERTGGSVSTLTIQRTQQEDSAVYLCASSRDREETQYFGPGTRLLVL.

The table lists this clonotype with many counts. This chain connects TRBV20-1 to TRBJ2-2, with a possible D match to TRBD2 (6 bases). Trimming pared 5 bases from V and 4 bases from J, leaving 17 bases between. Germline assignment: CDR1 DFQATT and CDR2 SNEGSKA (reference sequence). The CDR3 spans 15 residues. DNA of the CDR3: TGCAGTGCTCCCCCCGGGGGAGCGGGCACCGGGGAGCTGTTTTTT. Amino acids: CSAPPGGAGTGELFF.

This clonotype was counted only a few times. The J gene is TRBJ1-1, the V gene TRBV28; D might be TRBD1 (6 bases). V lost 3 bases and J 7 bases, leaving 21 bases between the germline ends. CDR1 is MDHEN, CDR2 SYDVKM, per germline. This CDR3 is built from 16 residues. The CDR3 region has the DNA TGTGCCAGCAGTTTTACCCCTGGGGGGGGGCTAATTGAAGCTTTCTTT. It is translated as CASSFTPGGGLIEAFF.

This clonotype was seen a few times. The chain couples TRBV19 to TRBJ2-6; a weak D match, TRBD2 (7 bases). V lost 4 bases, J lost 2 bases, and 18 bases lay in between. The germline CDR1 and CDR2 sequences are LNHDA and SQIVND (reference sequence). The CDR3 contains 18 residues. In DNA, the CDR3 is TGTGCCAGTAGTAAAGCCGGGCAGGGGACTACTGGGGCCAACGTCCTGACTTTC. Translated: CASSKAGQGTTGANVLTF.

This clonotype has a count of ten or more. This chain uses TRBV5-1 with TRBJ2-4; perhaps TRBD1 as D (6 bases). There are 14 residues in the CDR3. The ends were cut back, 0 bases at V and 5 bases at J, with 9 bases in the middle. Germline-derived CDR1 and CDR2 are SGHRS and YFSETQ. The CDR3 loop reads CASSLGGQENIQYF. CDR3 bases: TGCGCCAGCAGCTTGGGGGGACAAGAAAACATTCAGTACTTC.

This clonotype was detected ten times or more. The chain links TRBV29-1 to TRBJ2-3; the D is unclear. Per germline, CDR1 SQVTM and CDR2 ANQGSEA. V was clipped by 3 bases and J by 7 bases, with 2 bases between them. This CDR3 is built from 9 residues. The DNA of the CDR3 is TGCAGCGTTGAGTATACGCAGTATTTT. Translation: CSVEYTQYF.